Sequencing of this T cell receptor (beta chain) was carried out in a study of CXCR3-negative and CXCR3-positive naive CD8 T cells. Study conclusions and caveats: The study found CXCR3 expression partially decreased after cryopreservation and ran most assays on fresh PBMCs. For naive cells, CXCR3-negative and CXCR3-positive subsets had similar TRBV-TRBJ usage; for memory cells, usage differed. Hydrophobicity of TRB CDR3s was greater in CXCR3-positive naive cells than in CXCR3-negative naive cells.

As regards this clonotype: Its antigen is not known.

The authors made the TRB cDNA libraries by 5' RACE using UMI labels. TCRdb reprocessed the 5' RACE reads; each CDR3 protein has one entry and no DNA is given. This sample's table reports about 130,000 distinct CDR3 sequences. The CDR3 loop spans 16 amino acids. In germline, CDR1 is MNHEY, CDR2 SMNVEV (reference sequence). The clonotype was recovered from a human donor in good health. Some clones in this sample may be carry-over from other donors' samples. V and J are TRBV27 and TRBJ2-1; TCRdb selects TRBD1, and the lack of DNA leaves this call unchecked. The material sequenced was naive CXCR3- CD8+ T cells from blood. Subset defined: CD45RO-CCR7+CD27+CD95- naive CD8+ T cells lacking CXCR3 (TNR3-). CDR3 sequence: CASSFTGVPPYNEQFF.